A selection of T cell receptor beta chains follows, all from one sample in a study of cytomegalovirus exposure and HLA in healthy donors. Measured with immunoSEQ multiplex PCR; TCRdb has only the in-frame clones, and not every one. The table shows 100,000 to 150,000 clones, with around 78% occurring only once. Specimen: PBMCs. These receptors came from a man between 40 and 49 years old in good health and CMV-seronegative. CDR3s include the opening cysteine and the closing phenylalanine or tryptophan. A D gene is named only where the DNA matches it firmly. Rows give clone size only sometimes, using once, few, many, or a class for an expanded clone.

v_call: TRBV19
j_call: TRBJ2-7
clone_size: NA
d_call: NA
cdr3_aa: CASSMGSEQYF
cdr3_nt: TGTGCCAGTAGTATGGGCTCCGAGCAGTACTTC

v_call: TRBV2
j_call: TRBJ2-3
clone_size: NA
d_call: NA
cdr3_aa: CASRETDLNTDTQYF
cdr3_nt: TGTGCCAGCAGGGAGACAGACCTAAACACAGATACGCAGTATTTT

v_call: TRBV5-1
j_call: TRBJ1-6
clone_size: NA
d_call: NA
cdr3_aa: CASSLEGSSYNSPLHF
cdr3_nt: TGCGCCAGCAGCTTGGAAGGGAGCTCCTATAATTCACCCCTCCACTTT

v_call: TRBV19
j_call: TRBJ2-3
clone_size: NA
d_call: NA
cdr3_aa: CASRAVLAGTDTQYF
cdr3_nt: TGTGCCAGTCGTGCAGTTTTAGCGGGCACAGATACGCAGTATTTT

v_call: TRBV25-1
j_call: TRBJ1-1
clone_size: NA
d_call: TRBD1
cdr3_aa: CASRKGTGATEAFF
cdr3_nt: TGTGCCAGCAGGAAGGGGACAGGGGCCACTGAAGCTTTCTTT

v_call: TRBV7-6
j_call: TRBJ1-1
clone_size: NA
d_call: NA
cdr3_aa: CASSPPPGSEAFF
cdr3_nt: TGTGCCAGCAGTCCCCCGCCGGGGAGTGAAGCTTTCTTT

v_call: TRBV7-8
j_call: TRBJ1-1
clone_size: few
d_call: TRBD1
cdr3_aa: CASSSAWDRTNTEAFF
cdr3_nt: TGTGCCAGCAGCTCAGCTTGGGACAGAACGAACACTGAAGCTTTCTTT

v_call: TRBV7-9
j_call: TRBJ2-7
clone_size: NA
d_call: TRBD1
cdr3_aa: CASSPSGAGGAVYEQYF
cdr3_nt: TGTGCCAGCAGCCCAAGTGGTGCAGGGGGCGCGGTTTACGAGCAGTACTTC

v_call: TRBV5-1
j_call: TRBJ1-5
clone_size: NA
d_call: NA
cdr3_aa: CASSLGTLNQPQHF
cdr3_nt: TGCGCCAGCAGCCTCGGGACACTTAATCAGCCCCAGCATTTT

v_call: TRBV7-2
j_call: TRBJ2-5
clone_size: NA
d_call: TRBD2
cdr3_aa: CASSPSGGGQGETQYF
cdr3_nt: TGTGCCAGCAGCCCTTCTGGCGGGGGGCAGGGTGAGACCCAGTACTTC

v_call: TRBV27
j_call: TRBJ2-3
clone_size: NA
d_call: TRBD2
cdr3_aa: CASIPSGGAIDTQYF
cdr3_nt: TGTGCCAGCATACCTAGCGGGGGGGCGATAGATACGCAGTATTTT

v_call: TRBV7-2
j_call: TRBJ2-5
clone_size: NA
d_call: NA
cdr3_aa: CASSLSETQYF
cdr3_nt: TGTGCCAGCAGCTTAAGCGAGACCCAGTACTTC

v_call: TRBV5-1
j_call: TRBJ1-4
clone_size: NA
d_call: NA
cdr3_aa: CASSLALTGNEKLFF
cdr3_nt: TGCGCCAGCAGCTTGGCCTTGACGGGAAATGAAAAACTGTTTTTT

v_call: TRBV18
j_call: TRBJ1-1
clone_size: NA
d_call: NA
cdr3_aa: CASSPPSRGHEAFF
cdr3_nt: TGTGCCAGCTCACCACCGAGCAGGGGCCATGAAGCTTTCTTT

v_call: TRBV4-1
j_call: TRBJ2-4
clone_size: NA
d_call: NA
cdr3_aa: CASSQDGRGGGKNIQYF
cdr3_nt: TGCGCCAGCAGCCAAGATGGACGTGGGGGAGGCAAAAACATTCAGTACTTC

v_call: TRBV27
j_call: TRBJ2-1
clone_size: NA
d_call: TRBD2
cdr3_aa: CASTPLAGAVSYNEQFF
cdr3_nt: TGTGCCAGCACACCGTTAGCGGGAGCCGTCTCCTACAATGAGCAGTTCTTC

v_call: TRBV25-1
j_call: TRBJ2-5
clone_size: once
d_call: TRBD2
cdr3_aa: CASSEGLAGGGETQYF
cdr3_nt: TGTGCCAGCAGTGAAGGACTAGCGGGTGGGGGGGAGACCCAGTACTTC

v_call: TRBV7-9
j_call: TRBJ2-3
clone_size: NA
d_call: TRBD2
cdr3_aa: CASSAPSGSTDTQYF
cdr3_nt: TGTGCCAGCAGCGCCCCTAGCGGGAGTACAGATACGCAGTATTTT

v_call: TRBV4-3
j_call: TRBJ1-2
clone_size: NA
d_call: TRBD1
cdr3_aa: CASSQDYRDRGGYTF
cdr3_nt: TGCGCCAGCAGCCAAGATTACCGGGACAGGGGTGGCTACACCTTC

v_call: TRBV27
j_call: TRBJ2-7
clone_size: once
d_call: NA
cdr3_aa: CASSLSRGEQYF
cdr3_nt: TGTGCCAGCAGTTTAAGCAGGGGCGAGCAGTACTTC

v_call: TRBV19
j_call: TRBJ2-5
clone_size: NA
d_call: TRBD1
cdr3_aa: CASSPSDREETQYF
cdr3_nt: TGTGCCAGTAGTCCCTCGGACAGGGAGGAGACCCAGTACTTC

v_call: TRBV29-1
j_call: TRBJ2-7
clone_size: NA
d_call: TRBD2
cdr3_aa: CSVAGTSGLSSYEQYF
cdr3_nt: TGCAGCGTCGCCGGGACTAGCGGGCTTAGCTCCTACGAGCAGTACTTC

v_call: TRBV29-1
j_call: TRBJ2-7
clone_size: NA
d_call: NA
cdr3_aa: CSVENSRETGSSYEQYF
cdr3_nt: TGCAGCGTTGAAAATAGTCGGGAGACAGGGTCCTCCTACGAGCAGTACTTC

v_call: TRBV7-2
j_call: TRBJ2-2
clone_size: once
d_call: TRBD2
cdr3_aa: CASSPFSGVNTGELFF
cdr3_nt: TGTGCCAGCAGCCCCTTTAGCGGGGTAAACACCGGGGAGCTGTTTTTT

v_call: TRBV9
j_call: TRBJ2-5
clone_size: NA
d_call: TRBD2
cdr3_aa: CASSVESGSRETQYF
cdr3_nt: TGTGCCAGCAGCGTAGAGAGCGGGAGCCGGGAGACCCAGTACTTC

v_call: TRBV5-8
j_call: TRBJ2-7
clone_size: NA
d_call: TRBD1
cdr3_aa: CASSLDRDRGGYEQYF
cdr3_nt: TGTGCCAGCAGCTTGGACCGGGACAGGGGTGGCTACGAGCAGTACTTC

v_call: TRBV7-2
j_call: TRBJ2-3
clone_size: NA
d_call: TRBD2
cdr3_aa: CASSLGGLASSF
cdr3_nt: TGTGCCAGCAGCTTAGGGGGACTAGCCAGTAGTTTT

v_call: TRBV7-3
j_call: TRBJ2-2
clone_size: few
d_call: TRBD2
cdr3_aa: CASSSSGRNTGELFF
cdr3_nt: TGTGCCAGCAGCAGTAGCGGGAGAAACACCGGGGAGCTGTTTTTT

v_call: TRBV10-1
j_call: TRBJ2-7
clone_size: once
d_call: TRBD1
cdr3_aa: CASSVRDRGVTEQYF
cdr3_nt: TGCGCCAGCAGTGTCCGGGACAGGGGAGTGACCGAGCAGTACTTC

v_call: TRBV7-9
j_call: TRBJ1-1
clone_size: NA
d_call: NA
cdr3_aa: CASSPRQSDTEAFF
cdr3_nt: TGTGCCAGCAGCCCTCGACAGTCGGACACTGAAGCTTTCTTT

v_call: TRBV11-2
j_call: TRBJ2-7
clone_size: NA
d_call: TRBD1
cdr3_aa: CASSLDPGGTGSVLRYEQYF
cdr3_nt: TGTGCCAGCAGCTTAGACCCTGGGGGGACAGGGTCAGTGCTTAGGTACGAGCAGTACTTC

v_call: TRBV2
j_call: TRBJ2-3
clone_size: NA
d_call: TRBD2
cdr3_aa: CASSGPAGGPGHTQYF
cdr3_nt: TGTGCCAGCAGTGGACCGGCGGGGGGACCCGGACATACGCAGTATTTT

v_call: TRBV2
j_call: TRBJ1-2
clone_size: NA
d_call: NA
cdr3_aa: CASSTLGQGGYTF
cdr3_nt: TGTGCCAGCAGTACCCTGGGCCAGGGTGGCTACACCTTC

v_call: TRBV19
j_call: TRBJ2-7
clone_size: NA
d_call: TRBD2
cdr3_aa: CASRGLAAQGSYEQYF
cdr3_nt: TGTGCCAGTAGGGGACTAGCGGCTCAGGGGAGCTACGAGCAGTACTTC

v_call: TRBV7-3
j_call: TRBJ2-1
clone_size: NA
d_call: TRBD2
cdr3_aa: CASSPSGGAGNNEQFF
cdr3_nt: TGTGCCAGCAGCCCCTCGGGGGGGGCCGGGAACAATGAGCAGTTCTTC

v_call: TRBV6-1
j_call: TRBJ2-7
clone_size: NA
d_call: TRBD1
cdr3_aa: CASRGQGANYEQYF
cdr3_nt: TGTGCCAGCAGGGGACAGGGGGCGAACTACGAGCAGTACTTC

v_call: TRBV6-4
j_call: TRBJ1-6
clone_size: NA
d_call: NA
cdr3_aa: CASSEWADESPLHF
cdr3_nt: TGTGCCAGCAGTGAATGGGCAGATGAATCACCCCTCCACTTT

v_call: TRBV7-2
j_call: TRBJ2-1
clone_size: few
d_call: TRBD2
cdr3_aa: CASSETSGGLYNEQFF
cdr3_nt: TGTGCCAGCAGCGAAACTAGCGGGGGATTATACAATGAGCAGTTCTTC

v_call: TRBV7-2
j_call: TRBJ1-5
clone_size: NA
d_call: NA
cdr3_aa: CASSAGLQGNQPQHF
cdr3_nt: TGTGCCAGCAGCGCAGGCCTTCAGGGTAATCAGCCCCAGCATTTT

v_call: TRBV4-1
j_call: TRBJ2-1
clone_size: NA
d_call: TRBD2
cdr3_aa: CASSQVVGLADNEQFF
cdr3_nt: TGCGCCAGCAGCCAAGTTGTCGGACTAGCGGACAATGAGCAGTTCTTC

v_call: TRBV27
j_call: TRBJ2-7
clone_size: NA
d_call: TRBD2
cdr3_aa: CASSLSGAGVIYEQYF
cdr3_nt: TGTGCCAGCAGTTTATCAGGAGCGGGAGTAATCTACGAGCAGTACTTC

v_call: TRBV29-1
j_call: TRBJ2-7
clone_size: NA
d_call: TRBD1
cdr3_aa: CSVDSGQGTYEQYF
cdr3_nt: TGCAGCGTTGATTCGGGACAGGGGACGTACGAGCAGTACTTC

v_call: TRBV28
j_call: TRBJ1-2
clone_size: NA
d_call: NA
cdr3_aa: CASSLLGGGAYGYTF
cdr3_nt: TGTGCCAGCAGTTTATTGGGCGGGGGGGCCTATGGCTACACCTTC

v_call: TRBV2
j_call: TRBJ2-5
clone_size: NA
d_call: NA
cdr3_aa: CASSFLGASEETQYF
cdr3_nt: TGTGCCAGCAGTTTTCTTGGGGCTAGCGAAGAGACCCAGTACTTC

v_call: TRBV27
j_call: TRBJ2-7
clone_size: few
d_call: NA
cdr3_aa: CASSLGGQGYEQYF
cdr3_nt: TGTGCCAGCAGTTTAGGCGGGCAAGGTTACGAGCAGTACTTC

v_call: TRBV29-1
j_call: TRBJ2-3
clone_size: once
d_call: TRBD2
cdr3_aa: CSVEVTSGGADTQYF
cdr3_nt: TGCAGCGTTGAAGTAACAAGCGGGGGGGCAGATACGCAGTATTTT

v_call: TRBV14
j_call: TRBJ2-7
clone_size: NA
d_call: TRBD2
cdr3_aa: CASSQVLAGVYEQYF
cdr3_nt: TGTGCCAGCAGCCAAGTGCTAGCGGGAGTCTACGAGCAGTACTTC

v_call: TRBV5-1
j_call: TRBJ2-7
clone_size: few
d_call: TRBD1
cdr3_aa: CASSYSGTGAYEQYF
cdr3_nt: TGCGCCAGCAGCTACTCCGGGACAGGGGCCTACGAGCAGTACTTC

v_call: TRBV7-9
j_call: TRBJ1-5
clone_size: NA
d_call: NA
cdr3_aa: CASGLSWQGNQPQHF
cdr3_nt: TGTGCCAGCGGTCTATCTTGGCAGGGCAATCAGCCCCAGCATTTT

v_call: TRBV7-2
j_call: TRBJ2-6
clone_size: NA
d_call: NA
cdr3_aa: CATMRANVLTF
cdr3_nt: TGTGCCACTATGCGGGCCAACGTCCTGACTTTC

v_call: TRBV7-3
j_call: TRBJ1-1
clone_size: NA
d_call: NA
cdr3_aa: CASSASGGLGTEAFF
cdr3_nt: TGTGCCAGCAGCGCCTCGGGGGGGCTGGGCACTGAAGCTTTCTTT

v_call: TRBV30
j_call: TRBJ2-7
clone_size: few
d_call: NA
cdr3_aa: CAWSVLDSYEQYF
cdr3_nt: TGTGCCTGGAGTGTACTCGACAGCTACGAGCAGTACTTC

v_call: TRBV6-1
j_call: TRBJ2-5
clone_size: NA
d_call: TRBD1
cdr3_aa: CASNLQGGEETQYF
cdr3_nt: TGTGCCAGCAATTTACAGGGGGGAGAAGAGACCCAGTACTTC

v_call: TRBV5-6
j_call: TRBJ2-7
clone_size: NA
d_call: TRBD1
cdr3_aa: CASSPVPGGSYEQYF
cdr3_nt: TGTGCCAGCAGCCCGGTGCCAGGGGGCTCCTACGAGCAGTACTTC

v_call: TRBV19
j_call: TRBJ1-4
clone_size: NA
d_call: TRBD1
cdr3_aa: CASSRDRVTNEKLFF
cdr3_nt: TGTGCCAGTAGCCGGGACAGGGTAACTAATGAAAAACTGTTTTTT